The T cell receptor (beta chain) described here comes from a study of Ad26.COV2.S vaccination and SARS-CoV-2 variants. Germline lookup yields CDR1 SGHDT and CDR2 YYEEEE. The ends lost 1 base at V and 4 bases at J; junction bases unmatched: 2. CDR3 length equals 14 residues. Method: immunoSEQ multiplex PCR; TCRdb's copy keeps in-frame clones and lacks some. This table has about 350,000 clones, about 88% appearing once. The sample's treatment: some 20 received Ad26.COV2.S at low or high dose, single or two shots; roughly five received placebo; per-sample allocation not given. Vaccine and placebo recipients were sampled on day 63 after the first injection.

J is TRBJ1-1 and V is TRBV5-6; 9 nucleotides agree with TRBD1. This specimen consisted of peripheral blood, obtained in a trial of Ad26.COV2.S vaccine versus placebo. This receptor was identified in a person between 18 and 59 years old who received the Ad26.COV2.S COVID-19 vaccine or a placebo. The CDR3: CASSLNRGLTEAFF. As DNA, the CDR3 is TGTGCCAGCAGCTTGAACAGGGGGCTCACTGAAGCTTTCTTT.